The 32 T cell receptor beta chains given below trace back to one sample, sequenced in a study of T cell repertoires in cytomegalovirus infection. TCRdb analysed the reads with MiXCR anew, one entry per CDR3 protein. The sample has about 260,000 distinct CDR3 sequences; approximately 9.1% are singletons. The sample comprised PBMCs. These receptors all come from a human donor in good health (CMV status not recorded). Some clones in this sample may be carry-over from other donors' samples.

This clonotype was detected many times. The V call is TRBV6-1, the J call TRBJ2-1; 13 nucleotides line up with TRBD2. The CDR3 is 15 residues long. J gave up 8 bases and V 2 bases, and 3 bases lay outside the gene matches. CDR1 and CDR2 from the germline V gene are MNHNS and SASEGT. Here the CDR3 DNA reads TGTGCCAGCAGTGAACGACTAGCGGGAGGCCATGAGCAGTTCTTC. It codes for CASSERLAGGHEQFF.

V is TRBV6-1 and J is TRBJ2-7; no clear D. Germline loops: CDR1 MNHNS, CDR2 SASEGT. V gave up 3 bases and J gave up 2 bases, with 11 bases separating them. This CDR3 contains 14 residues. The DNA of the CDR3 is TGTGCCAGCAGTGATTTTCGCCCCCCCTACGAGCAGTACTTC. It specifies CASSDFRPPYEQYF.

Many counts were recorded for this clonotype. The gene calls are TRBV7-2 and TRBJ1-1, with D uncertain. The CDR3 covers 14 residues. Trimming took 5 bases from V and 1 from J, leaving 11 bases between them. Germline V gene lookup returns CDR1 SGHTA and CDR2 FQGNSA. The CDR3 is CASSREVGNTEAFF. The CDR3 DNA is TGTGCCAGCAGCAGGGAGGTTGGGAACACTGAAGCTTTCTTT.

This clonotype was counted many times. The gene calls are TRBV12-3 or TRBV12-4 and TRBJ1-2, with 11 bases lining up with TRBD1. This CDR3 has 13 residues. The V and J ends lost 5 bases and 7 bases, in that order; junction bases with no gene match: 3. The CDR3 region is CASSQGQGVGYTF. The CDR3 DNA is TGTGCCAGCAGTCAGGGACAGGGGGTTGGCTACACCTTC.

This clonotype was observed many times. V usage is TRBV19 and J usage is TRBJ2-1; a possible D gene is TRBD1 (6 bases). The CDR3 has 16 residues. Germline values: CDR1 LNHDA, CDR2 SQIVND (reference sequence). The V end was cut by 3 bases, the J end by 0 bases, with 12 bases between. The CDR3 is CASSIQGLSSYNEQFF. CDR3 in DNA: TGTGCCAGTAGTATTCAGGGGCTGAGCTCCTACAATGAGCAGTTCTTC.

Ten or more counts support this clonotype. V is TRBV11-1 and J is TRBJ1-1; D is ambiguous. Germline V gene lookup returns CDR1 SGHAT and CDR2 FQDESV (reference sequence). Trimming removed 1 base from V and 1 base from J, with 13 bases in between. The CDR3 extends over 16 amino acids. As DNA, the CDR3 is TGTGCCAGCAGCTTAGGTCTTGGCAGAGGGAACACTGAAGCTTTCTTT. Its protein is CASSLGLGRGNTEAFF.

V and J are TRBV19 and TRBJ2-2, with D perhaps TRBD2 (5 bases). Germline loops: CDR1 LNHDA, CDR2 SQIVND (reference sequence). The CDR3 totals 15 residues. V lost 1 base and J lost 5, with 11 bases in between. The CDR3 coding sequence is TGTGCCAGTAGTATAGGGGCAGGCGGGACCGGGGAGCTGTTTTTT. This encodes CASSIGAGGTGELFF. Based on the CDR3 plus reference TRBV19 and TRBJ2-2, the full variable domain is DGGITQSPKYLFRKEGQNVTLSCEQNLNHDAMYWYRQDPGQGLRLIYYSQIVNDFQKGDIAEGYSVSREKKESFPLTVTSAQKNPTAFYLCASSIGAGGTGELFFGEGSRLTVL.

In this sample, this clonotype turned up many times. The CDR3 sequence is CASGSYRASTMNTEAFF. The CDR3, as DNA: TGTGCTAGTGGTTCCTACAGGGCCTCAACGATGAACACTGAAGCTTTCTTT. The rearrangement joins TRBV12-5 to TRBJ1-1; tentative D call: TRBD1 (6 bases). The CDR3 sequence is 17 residues long. Germline-derived CDR1 and CDR2 are LGHNT and FRNRAP. Trimming left V 4 bases short and J 0 bases short, with 18 bases between. Full variable domain (outside the CDR3, taken from reference TRBV12-5 and TRBJ1-1): DARVTQTPRHKVTEMGQEVTMRCQPILGHNTVFWYRQTMMQGLELLAYFRNRAPLDDSGMPKDRFSAEMPDATLATLKIQPSEPRDSAVYFCASGSYRASTMNTEAFFGQGTRLTVV.

This clonotype has a count of ten or more. The chain joins TRBV20-1 to TRBJ1-5; no reliable D call. The CDR3 has 14 amino acids. The V end was cut by 1 base, the J end by 6 bases, with 13 bases between. Looked up from germline, CDR1 is DFQATT and CDR2 is SNEGSKA (reference sequence). The chain's CDR3 is CSARAGVGGQPQHF. The CDR3 nucleotides read TGCAGTGCTAGAGCTGGGGTAGGCGGTCAGCCCCAGCATTTT.

A few counts support this clonotype. This chain connects TRBV5-1 to TRBJ2-7; 8 bases are shared with TRBD1. The CDR3 is made up of 14 amino acids. V lost 0 bases to trimming and J lost 3 bases; unmatched junction nucleotides: 2. CDR1 and CDR2 (germline): SGHRS, YFSETQ. The CDR3 nucleotides are TGCGCCAGCAGCTTGGGGACAGGGAACTACGAGCAGTACTTC. Amino acids: CASSLGTGNYEQYF.

The sample holds a few counts of this clonotype. This chain links TRBV3-1 with TRBJ2-3; no clear D. The germline V and J ends were trimmed by 4 bases and 5 bases, with 13 bases remaining between them. Per germline, CDR1 LGHDT and CDR2 YNNKEL (reference sequence). The CDR3 has 14 amino acids. CDR3 region: CASSPDLGQDTQYF. The CDR3 nucleotides read TGTGCCAGCAGCCCCGACTTAGGGCAAGATACGCAGTATTTT.

This clonotype was seen at least ten times. V and J are TRBV7-3 and TRBJ2-1, with D tentatively TRBD2 (7 bases). The CDR3 has 16 amino acids. The V gene's germline CDR1 is SGHTA and CDR2 FQGTGA. Trimming stripped 2 bases from V and 5 bases from J, with 16 bases between. CDR3 region: CASSLLRGGGDNEQFF. DNA for the CDR3: TGTGCCAGCAGCTTATTGAGAGGGGGGGGGGACAATGAGCAGTTCTTC.

This clonotype was counted only a few times. The chain uses TRBV20-1 and TRBJ1-1, with D uncertain. Trimming took off 6 bases at V and 1 base at J, with 12 bases between the two ends. The CDR3 spans 13 residues. From germline, CDR1 is DFQATT and CDR2 SNEGSKA (reference sequence). CDR3 nucleotide sequence: TGCAGTGCATTGGGCAGCTGGAACACTGAAGCTTTCTTT. This encodes CSALGSWNTEAFF.

The rearrangement joins TRBV19 to TRBJ1-5; TRBD1 matches at 9 bases. After removal of 5 bases from V and 3 bases from J, the junction contained 8 bases not matched to a gene. There are 16 residues in the CDR3. Germline V gene sequence: CDR1 LNHDA, CDR2 SQIVND (reference sequence). The CDR3 here is CASSFSDRGNNQPQHF. Written as DNA, the CDR3 is TGTGCCAGTAGTTTCTCGGACAGGGGAAACAATCAGCCCCAGCATTTT.

The rearrangement joins TRBV5-1 to TRBJ1-2; 9 bases align to TRBD1. With 4 bases clipped from V and 3 bases from J, the junction kept 16 bases outside the gene matches. Looked up from germline, CDR1 is SGHRS and CDR2 is YFSETQ. This CDR3 is 18 amino acids long. CDR3 nucleotides: TGCGCCAGCAGCCCCGCAACAGGGGGCATAGTAAGCGACTATGGCTACACCTTC. Protein: CASSPATGGIVSDYGYTF.

This clonotype came up many times. J is TRBJ2-7 and V is TRBV30; 8 bases match TRBD1. J was trimmed by 4 bases and V by 2 bases; bases with no gene match: 10. From germline, CDR1 is GTSNPN and CDR2 SVGIG (reference sequence). This CDR3 has 15 residues. CDR3 amino acids: CAWSKPDRANYEQYF. CDR3 nucleotides: TGTGCCTGGAGTAAACCGGACAGGGCTAATTACGAGCAGTACTTC.

This clonotype was seen ten or more times. The chain is built from TRBV7-2 and TRBJ2-1; TRBD1 or TRBD2 may be the D gene (5 bases each). The CDR3 has 15 residues. The V and J ends lost 1 base and 7 bases respectively, with 14 bases between them. Germline V gene lookup returns CDR1 SGHTA and CDR2 FQGNSA. The CDR3 DNA sequence: TGTGCCAGCAGCTTAGGAGGGGCTGGGGGAAATGAGCAGTTCTTC. Translation gives CASSLGGAGGNEQFF. Based on the CDR3 plus reference TRBV7-2 and TRBJ2-1, the full variable domain is GAGVSQSPSNKVTEKGKDVELRCDPISGHTALYWYRQSLGQGLEFLIYFQGNSAPDKSGLPSDRFSAERTGGSVSTLTIQRTQQEDSAVYLCASSLGGAGGNEQFFGPGTRLTVL.

This clonotype has just a few counts. The V gene is TRBV25-1, the J gene TRBJ1-2, with D hard to call. The CDR3 runs 13 residues. CDR1 MGHDK and CDR2 SYGVNS come from the germline V gene. V was shortened by 0 bases and J by 4 bases, with 6 bases between the two germline ends. The CDR3, as DNA: TGTGCCAGCAGTGAATATGGCAGCTATGGCTACACCTTC. This gives the protein CASSEYGSYGYTF.

This chain links TRBV15 with TRBJ1-4; 7 bases fit TRBD1. The CDR3 consists of 15 residues. V was clipped by 1 base and J by 5 bases; unmatched bases: 4. Germline V gives CDR1 LNHNV, CDR2 YYDKDF (reference sequence). The CDR3 DNA reads as TGTGCCACCAGCAGAGGGGAAGGGGGCAATGAAAAACTGTTTTTT. As protein: CATSRGEGGNEKLFF.

This clonotype was seen repeatedly, ten times or more. V gene TRBV6-2 or TRBV6-3 combines with J gene TRBJ1-6; 9 positions agree with TRBD1. The J segment lost 4 bases and the V segment lost 10 bases, leaving 23 bases of the junction unmatched. There are 20 residues in the CDR3. Germline V gene lookup returns CDR1 MNHEY and CDR2 SVGEGT. The CDR3 sequence: CANQLTTGQGTFSYNSPLHF. DNA for the CDR3: TGTGCCAACCAGCTTACCACCGGACAGGGGACCTTCTCTTATAATTCACCCCTCCACTTT.

This clonotype has ten or more counts. The rearrangement links TRBV28 to TRBJ2-7, with 7 nucleotides matching TRBD2. The CDR3 covers 12 residues. Germline-derived CDR1 and CDR2 are MDHEN and SYDVKM. After removal of 10 bases from V and 9 bases from J, the junction contained 12 bases not matched to a gene. The CDR3 spells CAISTPSGGQYF. The CDR3 DNA sequence: TGTGCCATTTCAACGCCCTCGGGAGGGCAGTACTTC.

This clonotype showed up many times. The chain has TRBV7-2 and TRBJ1-4; TRBD1 matches at 8 bases. In germline, CDR1 is SGHTA, CDR2 FQGNSA. The J segment lost 3 bases and the V segment lost 5 bases, leaving 5 bases of the junction unmatched. The CDR3 is 15 residues long. For the CDR3, the DNA is TGTGCCAGCAGCCTAGAGGGACAGGCTAATGAAAAACTGTTTTTT. It codes for CASSLEGQANEKLFF. Based on the CDR3 plus reference TRBV7-2 and TRBJ1-4, the full variable domain is GAGVSQSPSNKVTEKGKDVELRCDPISGHTALYWYRQSLGQGLEFLIYFQGNSAPDKSGLPSDRFSAERTGGSVSTLTIQRTQQEDSAVYLCASSLEGQANEKLFFGSGTQLSVL.

In this sample, this clonotype turned up many times. This chain connects TRBV7-2 to TRBJ1-1, with 10 bases fitting TRBD1. From germline, CDR1 is SGHTA and CDR2 FQGNSA. The CDR3 extends over 18 amino acids. V trimming: 5 bases; J trimming: 1 base; junction bases outside the gene matches: 13. CDR3 sequence (DNA): TGTGCCAGCAGCCAGAGCCGTGACAGGGGGCGACGGAACACTGAAGCTTTCTTT. As protein: CASSQSRDRGRRNTEAFF.

This clonotype was picked up many times. The chain is built from TRBV7-2 and TRBJ1-1; tentative D call: TRBD1 (6 bases). The V end lost 5 bases, the J end lost 10 bases, and 14 bases lay between the germline ends. The CDR3 loop spans 12 amino acids. The germline gives CDR1 SGHTA, CDR2 FQGNSA. Here the CDR3 reads CASSPTGFAAFF. CDR3 DNA sequence: TGTGCCAGCAGCCCAACAGGGTTCGCAGCTTTCTTT.

This clonotype was counted ten times or more. The chain is built from TRBV7-2 and TRBJ2-1; D gene ambiguous. The CDR3 has 11 residues. Trimming cost V 1 base and J 14 bases, with 9 bases left between them. The germline CDR1 and CDR2 sequences are SGHTA and FQGNSA. CDR3 sequence reads: CASSLVYDKFF. Here the CDR3 DNA reads TGTGCCAGCAGCTTAGTTTACGACAAGTTCTTC.

This clonotype appeared a few times. DNA for the CDR3: TGCAGTGCTAGAGAAACTAGCGGGGGGGCCTACTACGAGCAGTACTTC. Its protein product is CSARETSGGAYYEQYF. V usage is TRBV20-1 and J usage is TRBJ2-7; 13 nucleotides agree with TRBD2. The CDR3 contains 16 residues. The germline V gene encodes CDR1 DFQATT and CDR2 SNEGSKA (reference sequence). V was clipped by 0 bases and J by 3 bases; unmatched bases: 5.

This clonotype was detected many times. This chain links TRBV7-2 with TRBJ1-6; the match to TRBD1 covers 7 bases. Germline V gives CDR1 SGHTA, CDR2 FQGNSA. CDR3 length equals 17 residues. J gave up 7 bases and V 5 bases, and 14 bases lay outside the gene matches. The CDR3 coding sequence is TGTGCCAGCAGCCCCCTCGTGGGAGGGGGCATGAATTCACCCCTCCACTTT. Its protein product is CASSPLVGGGMNSPLHF.

In this sample, this clonotype turned up many times. This chain connects TRBV7-2 to TRBJ1-2; TRBD1 matches 10 bases. J was trimmed by 7 bases and V by 5 bases; bases with no gene match: 7. The CDR3 loop spans 14 amino acids. Germline V CDR1 and CDR2: SGHTA, FQGNSA. The CDR3 region is CASSGRQGALGYTF. The CDR3 nucleotides read TGTGCCAGCAGCGGGCGACAGGGGGCGCTTGGCTACACCTTC. Full variable domain (missing parts from reference TRBV7-2 and TRBJ1-2): GAGVSQSPSNKVTEKGKDVELRCDPISGHTALYWYRQSLGQGLEFLIYFQGNSAPDKSGLPSDRFSAERTGGSVSTLTIQRTQQEDSAVYLCASSGRQGALGYTFGSGTRLTVV.

This clonotype came up a few times. The genes are TRBV6-1 and TRBJ1-2, with D possibly TRBD1 on 6 matching bases. Germline loops: CDR1 MNHNS, CDR2 SASEGT. V lost 11 bases, J lost 7 bases, and 26 bases lay in between. The CDR3 has 15 residues. CDR3 DNA: TGTGCCGTCGAGGGTATACAGGGAAAAAGGTCTGGCTACACCTTC. Its translation is CAVEGIQGKRSGYTF.

This clonotype was seen only a few times. V usage is TRBV12-3 or TRBV12-4 and J usage is TRBJ2-2; D remains unclear. V was pared by 7 bases and J by 3 bases, with 24 bases between. The CDR3 loop spans 18 amino acids. CDR3 nucleotide sequence: TGTGCCAGCATCACCTTCACCCCCGGCAAGGCCGACACCGGGGAGCTGTTTTTT. It codes for CASITFTPGKADTGELFF.

This clonotype was seen ten or more times. CDR3 residues: CASSGPSNAGVNTEAFF. In nucleotides, the CDR3 is TGTGCCAGCAGCGGGCCCTCGAACGCAGGTGTGAACACTGAAGCTTTCTTT. The V and J genes are TRBV7-2 and TRBJ1-1, with D uncertain. Germline V gene data show CDR1 as SGHTA and CDR2 as FQGNSA. Trimming cost V 5 bases and J 0 bases, with 19 bases left between them. CDR3 length equals 17 residues.

The chain carries TRBV29-1 and TRBJ2-7, with D uncertain. Trimming took off 1 base at V and 5 bases at J, with 12 bases between the two ends. CDR1 SQVTM and CDR2 ANQGSEA come from the germline V gene. This CDR3 comprises 13 residues. The CDR3 spells CSVEGVGINEQYF. The CDR3 nucleotides read TGCAGCGTTGAAGGGGTGGGGATCAACGAGCAGTACTTC.